This T cell receptor beta chain came from a study of cytomegalovirus exposure and HLA in healthy donors (dated by TCRdb to 2015 to 2018). Regarding the research as a whole: According to an earlier analysis of a few hundred of the donors, about 170 million T cells yielded 90 million to 140 million unique TCR beta sequences and 250 to 350 Gb of sequence data. Approximately 310 gigabases of sequencing data and roughly 90 million unique TCR sequences were included in an early release covering about 620 HLA-typed donors. Of the 300 to 450 genotyped donors, roughly 80% fell in the genetic ancestry cluster associated with self-reported Caucasian donors. The study was designed to test whether signatures of past pathogen exposure could be identified by cataloging public T cell receptors. The study profiled the T cell repertoires of about 640 subjects by immunosequencing and related them to cytomegalovirus serostatus. Besides the first cohort of roughly 640 subjects, a separate validation cohort made up of 120 different subjects was used. To predict cytomegalovirus infection status, the study brought together high-throughput TCR immunosequencing, statistical association of individual TCRs with disease status, and machine learning. In a later analysis, previously published TCR beta repertoires from 550 to 750 donors were re-analyzed and high-resolution HLA genotyping was added so that TCR occurrence patterns could be studied. Rather than using new phenotypic data, the later analysis identified candidate immune exposures from TCR beta sequences and from how often those sequences occurred across donors. In an earlier analysis of 500 to 650 of the donors, high-throughput TCR beta sequencing was used to judge whether each TCR beta V gene segment behaved as functional or pseudogenic. Donor age, sex, ethnicity and CMV serostatus were compiled alongside the repertoire data. A later genetic analysis took genome-wide SNP genotypes for 398 of the 666 donors and used that subset as a discovery cohort. Every repertoire in the discovery cohort had been generated on one and the same sequencing platform. Class I and class II HLA loci were covered by the typing at four-digit resolution. Typing coverage differed by locus: A, B, C, DRB1 and DQB1 were typed in roughly 620-630 donors, DQA1 in about 560, DPA1 in 600 to 610, and DPB1 in 450 to 480. Roughly 5 DR-DQ haplotypes were handled as single units for association and clustering, since linkage in the cohort was strong. Among about 360 genotyped donors of the cohort, an average of 235,054 unique TCR beta nucleotide sequences were sequenced per donor, roughly 20% of them non-productive. Summary of the overall study and its limitations: In a later genetic analysis, fewer N-insertions in productive TCRs were reported among donors in an Asian-associated ancestry cluster than the approximately 630-donor mean. In an earlier analysis of some 540 of the donors, most TCR beta V segments appeared in productive rearrangements about 87% or about 30% of the time, broadly matching IMGT annotations. In a later analysis, over 15,000 TCR beta sequences were associated with specific HLA alleles at a false discovery rate of 0.05. In vitro tests confirmed that a few of the cytomegalovirus-associated TCR beta chains recognize cytomegalovirus antigens. The sequencing pipeline was judged likely to have produced a cluster of highly shared sequence variants as a technical artifact. Assigning TCR associations to individual alleles was difficult when HLA alleles, especially DR and DQ, strongly co-occurred. An association between a missense DCLRE1C variant and V-gene and J-gene trimming of TCR beta chains was found in a later genetic analysis and replicated in an independent cohort. It was suggested by the authors that the approach could potentially be generalized to other disease states and immunological phenotypes. A further reported finding was that TCR beta sequences accurately predicted the HLA-A and HLA-B alleles for most subjects in the first cohort. A total of 164 TCR beta chains were listed by the study as associated with cytomegalovirus. According to a later analysis, most CMV-associated TCR beta chains appeared to be HLA-restricted, and the HLA associations seemed to be driven largely by CMV exposure. Several of the top co-occurrence clusters appeared to be linked to parvovirus B19, influenza, CMV and Epstein-Barr virus, according to a later analysis. Roughly uniform sequencing depth across donors was assumed in presence/absence analyses, although this assumption may not hold. Some 16 rarely observed V segments, including chromosome 9 orphons, were excluded from the earlier analysis of about 610 of the donors because counts were too low. Correlated functional status among segregating V segments might reflect linkage disequilibrium, but an unknown experimental factor could not be ruled out. Because the 87-base-pair reads could not distinguish some IMGT-functional V segments, including TRBV6-2 and TRBV6-3, those segments were excluded. In a later analysis, the rate of TCR association differed among HLA loci, with DRB1 alleles having the most associated TCRs and HLA-C alleles having the fewest. Only TCR beta chains were sequenced in this cohort, and the absence of alpha or paired-chain data limited detectable features. Across donors, most TCR sequences were observed very rarely, whereas some public TCRs were present in many individuals. In both the original and validation cohorts, the classifier was reported to diagnose cytomegalovirus status with high specificity and sensitivity. In a later analysis, HLA-associated TCR beta chains were found to be more clonally expanded and to have lower generation probabilities than equally common non-associated chains. Because HLA typing was unavailable for some donors at each locus, only the typed subset was used in association tests. For the cohort, immune exposure information was limited to CMV serostatus.

In total, fewer than 750 healthy bone marrow donors made up the cohort. At the time of sampling, all cohort members were nominally healthy, though unrecorded immune exposures were likely present. Of the approximately 700 cohort members, just under 300 had a positive CMV serostatus and about 350 had a negative one, while no CMV serostatus was recorded for the donor. Every donor gave a peripheral blood sample, and the peripheral blood mononuclear cells from that sample were used for TCR beta sequencing. The Qiagen DNeasy Blood Extraction Kit was used to extract genomic DNA from the blood cell samples. A word on this clone: What antigen it recognizes has not been identified. Base qualities are not provided; no much larger clone lies one nucleotide away.

The protocol used for the library was the immunoSEQ multiplex PCR assay. A mixture of 60 forward primers for TCR Vbeta segments and 13 reverse primers for TCR Jbeta segments was used in the multiplex PCR. A multiplex PCR assay on genomic DNA amplified the CDR3 region of rearranged TCR beta genes. The amplified TCR beta libraries were sequenced on the Illumina HiSeq System as 87-base-pair reads. The study's processing was this. In a later analysis, tens of millions of unique TCR beta chains were counted across the 650 to 700 repertoires, and roughly 10 million of these chains were shared by at least two donors. A nearest-neighbor algorithm error-corrected the raw reads and collapsed the reads into unique sequences, merging closely related sequences to remove PCR and sequencing errors. To assign V, D and J gene segments, CDR3 sequences were aligned to IMGT reference sequences. For a sequence to be retained, a match of at least six nucleotides was required to both a V gene segment and a J gene segment. Rearrangements were classified as productive when the CDR3 lacked stop codons and remained in frame with V and J, and all other rearrangements were classified as non-productive. Following IMGT convention, CDR3 was defined as the stretch from the second conserved V-encoded cysteine up to the conserved J-encoded phenylalanine. The earlier analysis of fewer than 750 of the donors excluded sequences that lacked an unambiguous match to a single V gene segment. An earlier analysis of several hundred of the donors called V segments functional above 56.7% productive rearrangements and segregating when the between-donor standard deviation exceeded 5%. A statistical classification framework was built for diagnosing cytomegalovirus status from the catalog of TCR beta chain sequences. A later analysis assigned V and J genes by comparing TCR nucleotide sequences with IMGT/GENE-DB human TR gene sequences. A later analysis assigned CDR3 sequences and most-parsimonious VDJ recombination scenarios with the TCRdist pipeline. A later analysis defined each TCR beta chain by its CDR3 amino acid sequence plus V-gene family, and excluded reads lacking a unique V-gene family. As a way to deal with suspected cross-contamination and a sequencing artifact, a later analysis dropped more than 500 nucleotide sequences that were highly shared and had low generation probability. In a later analysis, a clonal expansion index for each public chain was calculated from normalized within-repertoire ranks of inferred template counts. In a later analysis, generation probabilities were computed using a VDJ recombination model fitted to out-of-frame rearrangements, and the results were checked against IGoR. In a later analysis, hypergeometric tests were used to score TCR-TCR, TCR-HLA and TCR-CMV co-occurrence, with a repertoire-size bias correction applied to TCR pairs. In a later analysis, false discovery rates were estimated by permuting HLA or CMV assignments 20 times. In a later analysis, co-occurring TCRs were grouped using DBSCAN, with TCRdist sequence similarity added in when clustering inside HLA-allele-positive subsets. Repertoires with fewer than 30,000 or more than 120,000 public chains were left out of co-occurrence clustering, as were five repertoires with anomalous nucleotide sharing. As stored in TCRdb, this immuneACCESS dataset retains in-frame rearrangements with V and J assigned. A fraction of the clones does not appear; measured against another copy, unresolved V genes explain less than half of the discrepancy, and the remainder lacks a known reason. V, J and clone size reflect that table, while D and trimming were determined from the DNA. The sample table records some 120,000 clones; around two thirds of these occur just once. The ten largest clonotypes hold 2% to 2.5% of the sample.

Ends trimmed: V by 3 bases, J by 5 bases; bases unmatched to a gene: 4. From the germline V gene (reference sequence), CDR1 is MNHEY and CDR2 is SMNVEV. The CDR3 spans 15 residues, from the cysteine through the phenylalanine. Only CDR3 DNA remains: 45 bases, in frame from the first base. The TCR sequence derives from a human donor in good health. The sequenced sample consisted of PBMCs. Recombination joined TRBV27 with TRBJ1-6; TRBD1 agrees with 7 junctional bases. The DNA reads as follows: TGTGCCAGCAGTTTCTCCGGGACAGATAATTCACCCCTCCACTTT. The translation is CASSFSGTDNSPLHF.